This TCR beta chain was captured by sequencing in a study of tumor-infiltrating lymphocytes in primary liver carcinoma. Findings and limits, study-wide: It was tumor-adjacent and tumor-blood pairs that overlapped less than tumor region pairs did.

Germline loops: CDR1 SQVTM, CDR2 ANQGSEA. This CDR3 comprises 15 residues. Blood RNA originated from unsorted whole blood, with germline DNA additionally extracted. Reverse transcription of 500 to 650 ng total RNA with a constant-region primer produced TCR beta cDNA. Employing slightly modified ARM-PCR, three nested multiplex PCR rounds were run, and these gave rise to the TCR beta libraries. Researchers ran the first two PCR rounds for approximately 10 cycles each with TRBV1-TRBV30 forward primers and a C-beta reverse primer. TCRdb reprocessed the multiplex PCR reads via MiXCR and lists one record per CDR3 protein. Of approximately 340,000 distinct CDR3 sequences detected, roughly 61% appear once; the ten largest clones hold 5.5% to 7%. In this sample, this clonotype turned up once. The antigen is undetermined. A junction end diverges from the germline sequence, so it may reflect a read error.

The sample comprised peripheral blood. The sequence was obtained from a man between 40 and 49 years old with primary liver carcinoma and hepatitis B virus infection. This chain connects TRBV29-1 to TRBJ2-1; maybe TRBD2 (5 bases). The CDR3 spells CSVEDRGGPYNEQFF. In DNA form, the CDR3 reads TGCAGCGTTGAAGATCGTGGAGGCCCCTACAATGAGCAATTCTTC.